This T cell receptor beta chain was profiled in a study of T cell responses to AZD1222 COVID-19 vaccine. Measured with immunoSEQ multiplex PCR; TCRdb has only the in-frame clones, and not every one. Of 160,000 or so clones in the sample, 90% to 95% were seen once. In regard to this clone: Its antigen is unknown.

Germline V lookup: CDR1 SGHRS, CDR2 YFSETQ. V shed 2 bases, J shed 2 bases, and the junction held 3 bases outside the gene matches. The CDR3 consists of 14 residues. Both about-4-week and about-12-week second-dose recipients were combined. The study, taken as a whole, reports: Vaccine-associated CD4 TCRs spanned spike, dominant at 160-218 and 743-854. Nearly half of spike-specific TCRs reportedly target unmutated variant regions. After two AZD1222 doses, spike-specific TCR breadth and depth rose versus day 0.

This TCR was recovered from an adult who received the AZD1222 COVID-19 vaccine. Sequences were derived from peripheral blood, sampled 28 days after the second AZD1222 dose. The chain joins TRBV5-1 to TRBJ1-1, with 7 bases lining up with TRBD1. The CDR3 region is CASSLRTGNTEAFF. The CDR3 nucleotides are TGCGCCAGCAGCTTACGGACAGGTAACACTGAAGCTTTCTTT.